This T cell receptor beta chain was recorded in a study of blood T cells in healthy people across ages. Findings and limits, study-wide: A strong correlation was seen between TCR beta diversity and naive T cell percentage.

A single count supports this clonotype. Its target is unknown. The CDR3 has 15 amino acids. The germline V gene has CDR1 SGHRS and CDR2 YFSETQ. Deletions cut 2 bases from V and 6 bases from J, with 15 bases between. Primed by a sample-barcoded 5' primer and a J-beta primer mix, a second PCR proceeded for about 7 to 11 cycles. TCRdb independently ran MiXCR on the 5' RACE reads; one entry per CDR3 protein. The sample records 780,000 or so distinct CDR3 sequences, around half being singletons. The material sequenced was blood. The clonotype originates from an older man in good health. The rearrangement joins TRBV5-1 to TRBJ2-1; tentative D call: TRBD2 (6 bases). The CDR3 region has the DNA TGCGCCAGCAGCTTAAGGGCACCGGGACTCAATGAGCAGTTCTTC. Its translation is CASSLRAPGLNEQFF. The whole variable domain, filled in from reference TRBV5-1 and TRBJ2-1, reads KAGVTQTPRYLIKTRGQQVTLSCSPISGHRSVSWYQQTPGQGLQFLFEYFSETQRNKGNFPGRFSGRQFSNSRSEMNVSTLELGDSALYLCASSLRAPGLNEQFFGPGTRLTVL.